This T cell receptor (beta chain) was captured in a study of identical twins. A remark on this clonotype: Its antigen is not identified.

Germline V gives CDR1 DFQATT, CDR2 SNEGSKA (reference sequence). Deletions cut 3 bases from V and 7 bases from J, with 22 bases between. CDR3 length: 16 amino acids. Template switching supplied a universal primer site; unique molecular identifiers were carried on the cDNA. TCRdb passed the 5' RACE reads through MiXCR, listing each CDR3 protein once. The data show 400,000 to 600,000 distinct CDR3 sequences, around 22% seen once. Study-level points and caveats: In beta out-of-frame sequences, the excess sharing between twins was weaker. Diverse VJ usage suggested most zero-insertion clonotypes were not invariant T cells.

The sample was also linked to a second study, of yellow fever vaccine responses in identical twins.

This receptor was taken from a woman between 18 and 29 years old in good health. V gene TRBV20-1 combines with J gene TRBJ2-4; D may correspond to TRBD1 or TRBD2 (7 bases each). Sample: CD4+ T cells sorted from blood. CDR3 bases: TGCAGTGCTAGCGCCTCTAAATCAGGGGGGGCGAACATTCAGTACTTC. As protein: CSASASKSGGANIQYF.